This T cell receptor beta chain appears in the sequencing data of a study of T cell repertoires and HLA-DP antigens. As concerns this clone: The antigen remains undetermined.

Clones were sequenced by immunoSEQ multiplex PCR, and TCRdb holds only the in-frame ones, with some missing. The sample includes 65,000 to 90,000 clones, about 80% of them seen just once. The material sequenced was CD4+ T cells from PBMCs. The sequence was collected from a man in his 60s in good health and CMV-seronegative.

CDR3 DNA: TGTGCCAGTAGTATCTCCCTGGGACAGGGGGCCGGTCAGCCCCAGCATTTT. Protein: CASSISLGQGAGQPQHF. This chain uses TRBV19 with TRBJ1-5; 12 bases map to TRBD1. Per germline, CDR1 LNHDA and CDR2 SQIVND (reference sequence). V lost 3 bases, J lost 6 bases, and 9 bases stayed unmatched. This CDR3 has 17 amino acids.